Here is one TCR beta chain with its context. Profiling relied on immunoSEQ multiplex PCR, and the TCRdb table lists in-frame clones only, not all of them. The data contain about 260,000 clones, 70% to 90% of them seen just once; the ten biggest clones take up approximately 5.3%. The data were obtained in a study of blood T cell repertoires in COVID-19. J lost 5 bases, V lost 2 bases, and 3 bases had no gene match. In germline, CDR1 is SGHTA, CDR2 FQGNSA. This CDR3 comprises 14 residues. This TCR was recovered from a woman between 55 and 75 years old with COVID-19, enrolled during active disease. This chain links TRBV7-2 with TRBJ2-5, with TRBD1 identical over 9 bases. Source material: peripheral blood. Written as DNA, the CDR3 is TGTGCCAGCAGCTTAACAGGGGGCACGGAGACCCAGTACTTC. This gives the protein CASSLTGGTETQYF.